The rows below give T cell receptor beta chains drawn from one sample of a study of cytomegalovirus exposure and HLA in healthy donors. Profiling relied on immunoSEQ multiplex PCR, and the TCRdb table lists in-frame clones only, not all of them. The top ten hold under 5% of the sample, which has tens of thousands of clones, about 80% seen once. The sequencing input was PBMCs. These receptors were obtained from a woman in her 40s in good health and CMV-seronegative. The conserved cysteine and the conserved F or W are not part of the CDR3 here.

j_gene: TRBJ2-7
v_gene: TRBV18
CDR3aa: ASSPPTGGRYEQY

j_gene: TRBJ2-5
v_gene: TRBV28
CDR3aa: ASSRSPRGPGYRRETQY

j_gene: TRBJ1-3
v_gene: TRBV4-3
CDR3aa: ASSQDGVLSSGNTIY

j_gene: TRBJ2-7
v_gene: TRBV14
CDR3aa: ASSQDSGLARQEQY

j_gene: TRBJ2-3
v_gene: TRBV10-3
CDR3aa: AISHGQADTQY

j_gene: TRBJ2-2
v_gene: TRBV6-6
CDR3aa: ASSSRGQIGELF

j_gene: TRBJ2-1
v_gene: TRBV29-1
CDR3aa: SVVVTSGRAGEQF

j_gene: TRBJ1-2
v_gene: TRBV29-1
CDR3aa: SVEDRQVGGYT

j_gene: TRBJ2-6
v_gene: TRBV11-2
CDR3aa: ASRVRDRVSGANVLT

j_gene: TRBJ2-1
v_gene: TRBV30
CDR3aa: AWSSGQGVSEQF

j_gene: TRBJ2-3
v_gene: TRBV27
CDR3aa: ASTSAITDTQY

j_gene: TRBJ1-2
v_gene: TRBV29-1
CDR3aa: SVEDRTLNDGYT

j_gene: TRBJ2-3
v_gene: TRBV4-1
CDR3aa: ASSQDLAVRTDTQY

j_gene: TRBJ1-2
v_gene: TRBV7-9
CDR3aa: SRKAYGYT

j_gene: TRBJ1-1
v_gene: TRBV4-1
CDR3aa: ASSLLQFMNTEAF

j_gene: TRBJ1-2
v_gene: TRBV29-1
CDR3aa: SVNIDRTYGYT

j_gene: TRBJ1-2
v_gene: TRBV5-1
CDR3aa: ASSSQTEANYGYT

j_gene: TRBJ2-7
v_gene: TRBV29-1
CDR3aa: SVARDRDHEQY

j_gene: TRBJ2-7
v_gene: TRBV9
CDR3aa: ASNREGEHEQY

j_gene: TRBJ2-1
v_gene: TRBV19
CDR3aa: ASSTGTGGYEQF

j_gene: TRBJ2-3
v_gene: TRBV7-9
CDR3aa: ASSRVTGTSGY

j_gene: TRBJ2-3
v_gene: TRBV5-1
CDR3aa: ASSLTLAGGRDTQY

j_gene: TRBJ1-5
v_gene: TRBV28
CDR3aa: ASTLLGVVNQPQH

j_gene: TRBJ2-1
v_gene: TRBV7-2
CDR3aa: ASSLIFRDYYYNEQF

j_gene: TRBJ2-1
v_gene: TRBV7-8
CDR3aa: ASSLPLGAVQSAYNEQF

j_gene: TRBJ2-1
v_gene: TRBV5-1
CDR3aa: ASSLEGQGGNEQF

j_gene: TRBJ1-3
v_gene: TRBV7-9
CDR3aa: ASSSPDIGNTIY

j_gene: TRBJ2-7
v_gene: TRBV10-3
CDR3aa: AISESGGDAGRGNEQY

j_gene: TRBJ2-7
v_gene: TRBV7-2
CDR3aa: ASSPEEGAREQY

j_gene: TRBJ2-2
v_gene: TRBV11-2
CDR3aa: ASSSSGTSTGELF